These 5 T cell receptor beta chains came from one sample sequenced in a study of T-cell reconstitution after alpha-beta-depleted transplantation in children. Library preparation (for TCRbeta) was performed with unique molecular identifiers. TCRdb independently ran MiXCR on the PCR reads; one entry per CDR3 protein. The table has over 400,000 distinct CDR3 sequences, 43% seen once. Source: PBMCs, taken before TCRalphabeta/CD19-depleted stem cell transplant. The receptors were sampled from a girl aged 2-10 years with aplastic anemia, due to receive a stem cell transplant.

V gene TRBV6-1 combines with J gene TRBJ1-5; 7 bases agree with TRBD1. Germline V CDR1 and CDR2: MNHNS, SASEGT. The CDR3 has 16 residues. Trimming cost V 8 bases and J 2 bases; bases outside gene matches: 12. This chain's CDR3 is CASGIRGQEGNQPQHF. The CDR3 coding sequence is TGTGCCAGCGGTATCCGAGGACAGGAGGGCAATCAGCCCCAGCATTTT.

This clonotype was seen many times. The chain recombines TRBV20-1 with TRBJ1-5; tentatively, D is TRBD1 (6 bases). With 7 bases removed from V and 1 base from J, the gap between germline ends came to 14 bases. Germline loops: CDR1 DFQATT, CDR2 SNEGSKA (reference sequence). This CDR3 is 14 amino acids long. CDR3 sequence: CSVGGGDSNQPQHF. CDR3 DNA sequence: TGCAGTGTGGGAGGGGGGGACAGCAATCAGCCCCAGCATTTT.

This rearrangement joins TRBV12-3 or TRBV12-4 to TRBJ1-6; D is unresolved. CDR3 size: 13 residues. The germline V and J ends were trimmed by 8 bases and 7 bases, with 12 bases remaining between them. CDR3 bases: TGTGCCAGCGGCCATGAACAGAATTCACCCCTCCACTTT. The encoded protein is CASGHEQNSPLHF.

The chain recombines TRBV3-1 with TRBJ2-5; unclear D gene. Germline V lookup: CDR1 LGHDT, CDR2 YNNKEL (reference sequence). V shed 0 bases and J shed 4 bases, with 6 bases lying between them. The CDR3 length is 13 residues. CDR3 sequence reads: CASSQDLRETQYF. The CDR3 nucleotides read TGTGCCAGCAGCCAAGATCTCCGAGAGACCCAGTACTTC.

This rearrangement joins TRBV5-1 to TRBJ2-3; the D gene could be TRBD1 or TRBD2 (5 bases each). The CDR3 runs 15 residues. Trimming pared 4 bases from V and 4 bases from J, leaving 16 bases between. In germline, CDR1 is SGHRS, CDR2 YFSETQ. CDR3 DNA sequence: TGCGCCAGCAGCACCGGGACGGTCGCACCAGATACGCAGTATTTT. It yields the protein CASSTGTVAPDTQYF.